The sequence of this T cell receptor beta chain was determined in a study of read filtering for tumor transcriptome and immune sequencing (TCRdb year 2020). The study in broad terms: The cohort consisted of about 18 male and over twelve female patients, with a mean age of 65.9 years and an age range of roughly 47 to 85. Whole-transcriptome libraries were prepared with the TruSeq RNA Access Library Prep Kit after DNase treatment. TCR-region mapped reads per sample ranged from about 3.5 to 11 million with IR-seq versus only about 75 to 1,400 with RNA-seq. By revised international staging, fewer than ten patients were R-ISS I, under 20 were R-ISS II and about seven were R-ISS III. TCR repertoires obtained by targeted immune repertoire sequencing and by bulk whole-transcriptome sequencing performed on the same bone marrow samples were compared. As a main aim, a read-filtering strategy for immune repertoire data was addressed, with the specific question being whether clonotypes supported by a single read should be removed.

Bone marrow was sampled from every patient at the time of active disease. Isolation of bone marrow mononuclear cells was performed by Ficoll-Hypaque density gradient centrifugation. Myeloma plasma cells were removed and CD138-negative cells were collected by negative selection after labeling with CD138 magnetic microbeads on a MACS separator. Purity of the isolated cells was checked by flow cytometry on an Attune NxT using CD138 antibodies. TRIzol reagent was used to extract total RNA, and a NanoDrop spectrophotometer was used to quantify the extracted RNA. Paired RNA-seq and IR-seq were performed on each patient's CD138-negative bone marrow sample. TCR libraries were built from roughly 370 ng RNA with the Immunoverse kit, using molecular barcoded adaptors covering alpha/delta and beta/gamma chains. TCR library preparation used the same RNA that was used for transcriptome sequencing. Sequencing of the TCR libraries was done on an Illumina HiSeq 4000 with 2 x 150 cycles. In the original analysis: Using MiXCR, which included quality filtering and error correction, TCR reads were aligned to human V, D, J and C references and then assembled into CDR3 clonotypes. Clonotype counts and gene usage diversity were analyzed with the tcR package in R. Raw mapping reads were checked after the RNA-seq reads had been mapped by STAR aligner version 2.5.3a onto the human GRCh37 genome. IR-seq fastq files were randomly downsampled with Seqtk 1.3 to test the effect of sequencing depth on detected clonotypes. In-frame beta chains were kept once TCRdb had trimmed the public reads at Q25 with fastp and called clones with MiXCR. When rows share a CDR3 protein, they turn into one entry using the most common DNA and genes. Here the V and J calls rest on TCRdb's processing, not on the authors' analysis. Within this sample are roughly 49,000 distinct CDR3 sequences, with 15% to 20% of them counted one time only. The ten biggest clones cover 30% to 45% of the sample.

The CDR3 holds 17 amino acids from the cysteine to the phenylalanine. Kept here is only the CDR3 DNA, which spans 51 bases and is read in frame from base 1. From a lookup of the germline V gene, CDR1 and CDR2 are MNHEY and SVGAGI. Trimming costs V 0 bases and J 0 bases, and their ends lie 9 bases apart. The research as a whole found: In IR-seq, single-read clonotypes were roughly 86% of clonotypes but about 3.5% of total reads; in RNA-seq they were about 75% of clonotypes and 35% to 50% of reads. The sorted CD138-negative fraction was composed of a mixed bone marrow immune population rather than of purified T cells. The correlation between IR-seq and RNA-seq shared clonotype proportions rose when single-read clonotypes were removed. Compared with RNA-seq, IR-seq captured clonotypes at much higher depth and more reliably, and a smaller IR-seq throughput was enough to identify most shared clonotypes.

This clonotype was observed at least ten times. Its antigen specificity is not known. It has no much larger one-base neighbor in the sample; base qualities were not kept. Specimen: a population of CD138-negative cells sorted from bone marrow. The cell subset or site label on this specimen signifies: bone marrow mononuclear cells depleted of CD138+ plasma/myeloma cells by negative magnetic selection. The receptor chain draws on TRBV6-5 and TRBJ1-6; the D gene assignment is ambiguous. This clonotype originated in a donor aged 40 or older with multiple myeloma. In nucleotides, the sequence is TGTGCCAGCAGTTACTCAACAGTGAGCTCCTATAATTCACCCCTCCACTTT. Translated, this gives CASSYSTVSSYNSPLHF.